The 29 T cell receptor beta chains presented below share a single source sample, sequenced in a study of shared clonotypes between healthy human individuals. Assay: immunoSEQ multiplex PCR; the TCRdb copy retains only in-frame clones and omits some. The table lists nearly 500,000 clones, less than 80% of them singletons, with about an eighth in the top ten. The material sequenced was PBMCs. The receptors were sampled from a woman in her thirties or forties in good health. Some clones in this sample may be carry-over from other donors' samples.

The count of this clone is one. This clone may be a read error of a much larger clone one base away. The genes are TRBV7-9 and TRBJ1-4, with 12 bases that match TRBD1. The germline gives CDR1 SEHNR, CDR2 FQNEAQ (reference sequence). The CDR3 covers 19 residues. The CDR3 protein is CASSLARLGQGARGEQLFF. In DNA form, the CDR3 reads TGTGCCAGCAGCTTGGCCCGGTTGGGACAGGGGGCGCGAGGTGAACAACTGTTTTTT.

The chain employs TRBV27 and TRBJ1-1; a weak D match, TRBD1 (6 bases). V dropped 4 bases and J dropped 7 bases, with 13 bases sitting between them. The germline V gene has CDR1 MNHEY and CDR2 SMNVEV (reference sequence). CDR3 length equals 13 residues. This CDR3 is CASSSPLTGEAFF. The CDR3 nucleotides read TGTGCCAGCAGTTCCCCGCTGACAGGTGAAGCTTTCTTT.

On this clone itself: The same CDR3 arises from other DNA sequences in this sample as well. This chain joins TRBV5-1 and TRBJ2-7; tentatively, D is TRBD2 (5 bases). V lost 0 bases, J lost 4 bases, and 5 bases lay in between. Germline values: CDR1 SGHRS, CDR2 YFSETQ. The CDR3 totals 12 residues. CDR3 sequence (DNA): TGCGCCAGCAGCTTGGGAGGGTACGAGCAGTACTTC. Amino acids: CASSLGGYEQYF.

With respect to this clone: Just one base apart from a much larger clone, this may be a read error. Other DNA sequences within the sample encode an identical CDR3. The rearrangement joins TRBV18 to TRBJ2-5; D gene unclear. CDR1 KGHSH and CDR2 LQKENI come from the germline V gene. CDR3 length: 14 residues. CDR3: CASSPSAYQETQYF. CDR3 DNA sequence: TGTGCCAGCTCACCCAGCGCGTACCAAGAAACCCAGTACTTC.

The J gene is TRBJ2-2, the V gene TRBV7-9; TRBD1 might be the D (5 bases). CDR1 and CDR2 from the germline V gene are SEHNR and FQNEAQ (reference sequence). This CDR3 has 13 amino acids. V shed 5 bases and J shed 5 bases, with 9 bases lying between them. CDR3 in DNA: TGTGCCAGCAGCCCGCAGGGAACCGGGGAGCTGTTTTTT. As protein: CASSPQGTGELFF.

For this clone: A far larger clone is a single base away, which makes a read error likely. V usage is TRBV7-3 and J usage is TRBJ2-2; 7 bases are a match to TRBD1. From germline, CDR1 is SGHTA and CDR2 FQGTGA. This CDR3 has 16 residues. Losses at the gene ends were 5 bases for V and 4 bases for J; bases not matched to a gene: 10. The CDR3 spells CASSPTGFASTGELFF. CDR3 nucleotide sequence: TGTGCCAGCAGCCCGACAGGGTTTGCATCCACCGGGGAGCTGTTTTTT.

The chain combines TRBV5-1 with TRBJ2-7, with a tentative D call TRBD2 (6 bases). The CDR3 length is 14 residues. CDR1 and CDR2 (germline): SGHRS, YFSETQ. The V end was cut by 6 bases, the J end by 0 bases, with 13 bases between. CDR3 amino acids: CASNVADSSYEQYF. The CDR3 coding sequence is TGCGCCAGCAACGTAGCGGATTCCTCCTACGAGCAGTACTTC.

V and J are TRBV7-9 and TRBJ2-7; TRBD2 aligns across 13 bases. V was clipped by 1 base and J by 4 bases; unmatched bases: 4. Germline V gene data show CDR1 as SEHNR and CDR2 as FQNEAQ (reference sequence). The CDR3 contains 16 residues. CDR3 protein: CASSLGGLAGQYEQYF. The CDR3 DNA is TGTGCCAGCAGCTTAGGGGGACTAGCGGGACAGTACGAGCAGTACTTC.

The V call is TRBV4-1, the J call TRBJ2-7; tentative D call: TRBD2 (6 bases). The CDR3 runs to 18 residues. Deletions cut 0 bases from V and 3 bases from J, with 21 bases between. Germline V gene lookup returns CDR1 MGHRA and CDR2 YSYEKL. CDR3: CASSQDMYRLRRDYEQYF. In nucleotides, the CDR3 is TGCGCCAGCAGCCAAGATATGTATCGGCTCCGGAGGGACTACGAGCAGTACTTC.

DNA for the CDR3: TGTGCCAGCAGCGCTGAGGGCTACCCGGGGGAGACCCAGTACTTC. This translates into CASSAEGYPGETQYF. V usage is TRBV5-4 and J usage is TRBJ2-5, with D possibly being TRBD2 (5 bases). CDR1 is SGHNT, CDR2 YYREEE, per germline (reference sequence). This CDR3 comprises 15 residues. Trimming took 4 bases from V and 5 from J, leaving 18 bases between them.

V usage is TRBV18 and J usage is TRBJ2-1, with 16 positions matching TRBD2. CDR3 length: 16 residues. Trimming took 3 bases from V and 6 from J; bases not matched to a gene: 2. Per the germline V gene, CDR1 is KGHSH and CDR2 is LQKENI. The CDR3 sequence: CASSPGTSGRANEQFF. For the CDR3, the DNA is TGTGCCAGCTCACCTGGGACTAGCGGGAGGGCCAATGAGCAGTTCTTC. The full variable domain, completed using reference TRBV18 and TRBJ2-1, is NAGVMQNPRHLVRRRGQEARLRCSPMKGHSHVYWYRQLPEEGLKFMVYLQKENIIDESGMPKERFSAEFPKEGPSILRIQQVVRGDSAAYFCASSPGTSGRANEQFFGPGTRLTVL.

This clone occurred many times. The chain carries TRBV7-2 and TRBJ2-7; maybe TRBD2 (5 bases). The CDR3 is made up of 12 amino acids. Deletions cut 4 bases from V and 4 bases from J, with 8 bases between. Germline values: CDR1 SGHTA, CDR2 FQGNSA. CDR3 residues: CASSSSGYEQYF. The CDR3 DNA follows: TGTGCCAGCAGCTCGAGCGGTTACGAGCAGTACTTC.

The rearrangement joins TRBV7-9 to TRBJ2-3, with 13 bases identical to TRBD2. Trimming took 4 bases from V and 6 from J; bases not matched to a gene: 7. This CDR3 is built from 16 residues. Germline assignment: CDR1 SEHNR and CDR2 FQNEAQ (reference sequence). The CDR3 region has the DNA TGTGCCAGCAGCTCCACGGGACTAGCGGGGCCTGATACGCAGTATTTT. It yields the protein CASSSTGLAGPDTQYF.

A few counts support this clone. Given a far larger clone just one base away, this is likely a sequencing read error. The gene calls are TRBV6-1 and TRBJ2-7; no clear D. CDR3 length: 12 amino acids. Per the germline V gene, CDR1 is MNHNS and CDR2 is SASEGT. Here the CDR3 DNA reads TGTGCCAGCAGTGATTTGCCCTACGGGCAGTACTTC. Translating it yields CASSDLPYGQYF.

The chain carries TRBV29-1 and TRBJ1-3; 7 positions agree with TRBD1. This CDR3 is built from 13 residues. V gave up 4 bases and J gave up 0 bases; unmatched junction bases: 0. Per the germline V gene, CDR1 is SQVTM and CDR2 is ANQGSEA. CDR3 protein: CSVGDSSGNTIYF. For the CDR3, the DNA is TGCAGCGTTGGGGACAGCTCTGGAAACACCATATATTTT.

The sample holds a few counts of this clone. This sequence joins TRBV7-2 and TRBJ2-5, with 7 bases that match TRBD2. The CDR3 spans 15 residues. With V trimmed by 4 bases and J by 5 bases, 10 bases remained unmatched. Germline CDR1 is SGHTA and CDR2 is FQGNSA. The CDR3 DNA follows: TGTGCCAGCAGCTCTTTGACGGGAGGTTATGAGACCCAGTACTTC. Amino acids: CASSSLTGGYETQYF.

Notes on this clone: A junction end diverges from the germline sequence, so it may reflect a read error. The genes are TRBV2 and TRBJ2-7; 8 bases are shared with TRBD2. This CDR3 comprises 15 residues. From germline, CDR1 is SNHLY and CDR2 FYNNEI. The CDR3 sequence is CASSEGAGEAYEQYF. In nucleotides, the CDR3 is TGTGCCAGCAGCGAAGGAGCGGGAGAGGCCTACGAGCAGTACTTC.

Regarding this clone: A far larger clone is a single base away, which makes a read error likely. V usage is TRBV2 and J usage is TRBJ2-5; D unresolved. Near its end, the DNA agrees better with TRBJ2-7, so the J call may be wrong. Germline lookup yields CDR1 SNHLY and CDR2 FYNNEI. This CDR3 contains 15 residues. The DNA of the CDR3 is TGTGCCAGCAGTGACGTCACTAACGGCTCCTACGAGCAGTACTTC. This translates into CASSDVTNGSYEQYF.

Details on this clone: In the same sample, other DNA sequences code for this CDR3. This sequence joins TRBV4-2 and TRBJ2-7; 8 positions match TRBD2. This CDR3 region has 14 residues. V trimming: 1 base; J trimming: 4 bases; junction bases outside the gene matches: 3. CDR1 and CDR2 (germline): LGHNA, YNFKEQ. The DNA for the CDR3 is TGTGCCAGCAGCCAAGGAGGGACTAGTTACGAGCAGTACTTC. It encodes CASSQGGTSYEQYF.

DNA for the CDR3: TGTGCCAGCATCTTAGGGAGGGGTTCCTACGAGCAGTACTTC. Translating gives CASILGRGSYEQYF. This rearrangement joins TRBV6-1 to TRBJ2-7; 7 bases are a match to TRBD2. CDR3 length equals 14 residues. J lost 1 base, V lost 7 bases, and 7 bases had no gene match. Germline V CDR1 and CDR2: MNHNS, SASEGT.

This clone appeared a single time. The chain joins TRBV27 to TRBJ2-7; 10 bases align to TRBD2. V lost 5 bases and J lost 5; bases outside the gene matches: 15. Germline CDR1 and CDR2: MNHEY and SMNVEV (reference sequence). The CDR3 is 17 residues long. Written as DNA, the CDR3 is TGTGCCAGCAGTCCTCAACTAGCGGGGACTCCCCCCCACGAGCAGTACTTC. It yields the protein CASSPQLAGTPPHEQYF.

A remark on this clone: The sample has other DNA sequences that encode this CDR3 too. CDR3: CASSLGLANTGELFF. CDR3 nucleotides: TGTGCCAGCAGCTTGGGACTAGCGAACACCGGGGAGCTGTTTTTT. The rearrangement links TRBV7-9 to TRBJ2-2, with 8 nucleotides matching TRBD2. Germline V gene lookup returns CDR1 SEHNR and CDR2 FQNEAQ (reference sequence). The ends lost 3 bases at V and 0 bases at J; junction bases unmatched: 0. CDR3 size: 15 residues.

The table lists this clone with many counts. This rearrangement joins TRBV30 to TRBJ1-5; a possible D gene is TRBD1 (5 bases). Germline lookup yields CDR1 GTSNPN and CDR2 SVGIG (reference sequence). The V and J ends lost 2 bases and 0 bases respectively, with 14 bases between them. The CDR3 consists of 16 residues. The CDR3, as DNA: TGTGCCTGGAGTCTCGGGGCAGGCAATAGCAATCAGCCCCAGCATTTT. Its translation is CAWSLGAGNSNQPQHF.

The chain is built from TRBV7-7 and TRBJ2-5, with TRBD2 matching 7 bases. The CDR3 covers 15 residues. Trimming took 6 bases from V and 2 from J; bases not matched to a gene: 9. CDR1 is SSHAT and CDR2 is FNYEAQ in the germline V gene (reference sequence). CDR3 residues: CASSLGGGEQETQYF. The CDR3 DNA is TGTGCCAGCAGTCTTGGCGGGGGTGAACAAGAGACCCAGTACTTC.

The CDR3 DNA reads TGTGCCAGCAGCTTAGGGGCGGGAGTTACAGATACGCAGCATTTT. As protein: CASSLGAGVTDTQHF. J is TRBJ2-3 and V is TRBV7-2; no clear D. The DNA end is more similar to TRBJ1-5, so the J call may be wrong. Germline CDR1 SGHTA, CDR2 FQGNSA. The CDR3 consists of 15 residues.

The chain couples TRBV7-9 to TRBJ1-2; D possibly corresponds to TRBD1 (6 bases). Germline values: CDR1 SEHNR, CDR2 FQNEAQ (reference sequence). The CDR3 consists of 16 residues. Deletions cut 0 bases from V and 8 bases from J, with 19 bases between. This CDR3 reads CASSLAQGTAAGGYTF. DNA for the CDR3: TGTGCCAGCAGCTTAGCGCAGGGGACTGCTGCCGGAGGCTACACCTTC.

As for this clone: Since a far larger clone is one base different, this is likely a read error. The chain has TRBV28 and TRBJ2-3, with 11 bases aligning to TRBD2. The trim removed 9 bases at V and 1 base at J, leaving 15 bases unmatched. The germline V gene has CDR1 MDHEN and CDR2 SYDVKM. The CDR3 runs to 18 residues. CDR3 sequence (DNA): TGTGCCAGTCTGACAGGAGAACTAGCGGGAGAGGGCACAGATACGCAGTATTTT. Residues: CASLTGELAGEGTDTQYF.

This chain joins TRBV6-6 and TRBJ2-7; 7 nucleotides agree with TRBD1. There are 14 residues in the CDR3. The junction had 6 bases not matched to a gene; V was cut back by 7 bases and J by 0 bases. Germline lookup yields CDR1 MNHNY and CDR2 SVGAGI (reference sequence). The CDR3 DNA follows: TGTGCCAGCAAACCGGACAGGAGCTCCTACGAGCAGTACTTC. Amino acids: CASKPDRSSYEQYF.

The chain is built from TRBV15 and TRBJ2-1; 14 bases are shared with TRBD2. Germline V CDR1 and CDR2: LNHNV, YYDKDF (reference sequence). Trimming removed 1 base from V and 8 bases from J; junction bases left unmatched: 4. The CDR3 is 16 amino acids. In nucleotides, the CDR3 is TGTGCCACCAGCAGAGGGACTAGCGGGAGGAATGATGAGCAGTTCTTC. Translating gives CATSRGTSGRNDEQFF.